This T cell receptor (beta chain) was sequenced during a study of cytomegalovirus exposure and HLA in healthy donors. The PCR made use of 60 Vbeta and 13 Jbeta primers. Produced via immunoSEQ multiplex PCR; TCRdb's table is partial and in-frame only. The sample includes roughly 230,000 clones, more than 75% of them seen just once. This TCR was sampled from a girl aged 2-10 years in good health and CMV-seronegative. Sequencing was done on a sample of PBMCs.

In DNA form, the CDR3 reads TGTGCCAGCAGCTCACAGCGGGACGGCGTTGAGCAGTACTTC. It specifies CASSSQRDGVEQYF. This chain joins TRBV7-9 and TRBJ2-7; 7 bases agree with TRBD2. Germline lookup yields CDR1 SEHNR and CDR2 FQNEAQ (reference sequence). This CDR3 has 14 amino acids. Germline trimming cut 4 bases from V and 7 bases from J; bases unmatched to any gene: 10.